The T cell receptor (beta chain) under discussion was sequenced for a study of cytotoxic CD8 clonotypes in ibrutinib-treated CLL (dated by TCRdb to 2020 to 2022). Broadly, across the study: The cohort had ten to twelve relapsed/refractory and approximately 15 treatment-naive patients; 17 were IGHV unmutated. The response samples were drawn at a median of 12 months into treatment, with a range of roughly 6 to 40 months. Partial responses were observed in some 24 patients and complete responses in 2; after a median follow-up of about 69 months, remission was maintained in 14 patients and progression was observed in roughly 12. Longitudinal samples were available for about 30% of the 86 trial participants. Cryopreserved peripheral blood mononuclear cells were collected at three points: before therapy, at response, and at either sustained remission or disease progression. On average, each sample yielded around 270,000 productive templates and tens of thousands of productive rearrangements. Every sample from remission and from progressive disease was obtained while the patients were still on ibrutinib. The research as a whole found: Clonality increased at ibrutinib response, stayed stable in sustained remission, and fell back toward baseline at progression. Public clonotypes were rare and either contracted or stayed stable during treatment, and the rise in clonality at ibrutinib response reflected the expansion of private clonotypes. Sampling times were not matched between patients in sustained remission and patients whose disease was progressing, and lymph node repertoires were not examined. At baseline, clonality was higher than in age-matched healthy donors and showed a strong correlation with circulating CD8+ T-cell counts.

This clone was seen a handful of times. No antigen is known for it. Base qualities are not at hand, and no much larger clone is one base apart. Here V drops 6 bases and J drops 1 base, and the junction holds 3 bases not matched to any gene. CDR1 MNHEY and CDR2 SVGAGI are derived from the germline V gene. The CDR3, cysteine through phenylalanine, is 13 amino acids long. Here the CDR3 DNA is all that survives: 39 bases in frame from base 1. The goal of deep resolution MiSeq sequencing was a depth between 1 in 1 million and 1 in 200,000 T cells, and coverage averaged 10x per clonotype. The immunoSEQ hsTCRB Kit was used to generate TCR beta libraries. The authors' pipeline ran thus. The data were analyzed with ImmunoSEQ Analyzer and ImmunoSEQ Data Assistant, and V, D and J gene assignments followed IMGT definitions. Clonality, which ranges from 0 to 1, was calculated as one minus the normalized Shannon entropy of productive rearrangement frequencies. Public clonotype analysis was restricted to overrepresented clonotypes comprising at least 0.05% of each patient's repertoire. About a dozen age-matched healthy donor repertoires from immuneACCESS served as clonality controls. In its TCRdb copy, this immuneACCESS table keeps in-frame sequences only and misses some clones. Where compared with another copy, unresolved V genes explain less than half of these, and the others have no known cause. D and trimming were read from the DNA, whereas the V and J calls and clone size are those reported in that table. The sample records 330,000 or so clones, over 55% of which are singletons. The ten largest clones represent just under 6.5% of the sample.

Approximately 2 micrograms of genomic DNA were extracted from cryopreserved PBMCs for TCR beta library preparation. High-throughput TCR beta sequencing was performed on longitudinal blood samples from CLL patients receiving ibrutinib monotherapy. The patients took part in an open-label, single-center phase 2 trial of ibrutinib monotherapy. The TCR sequence derives from a human donor with chronic lymphocytic leukemia. The rearranged segments are TRBV6-5 and TRBJ2-7, with 7 bases matching TRBD1. Material: PBMCs, obtained after 36 months of ibrutinib treatment. The CDR3 sequence is CASSPDRSYEQYF. The nucleotide sequence reads TGTGCCAGCAGCCCGGACAGGTCCTACGAGCAGTACTTC.